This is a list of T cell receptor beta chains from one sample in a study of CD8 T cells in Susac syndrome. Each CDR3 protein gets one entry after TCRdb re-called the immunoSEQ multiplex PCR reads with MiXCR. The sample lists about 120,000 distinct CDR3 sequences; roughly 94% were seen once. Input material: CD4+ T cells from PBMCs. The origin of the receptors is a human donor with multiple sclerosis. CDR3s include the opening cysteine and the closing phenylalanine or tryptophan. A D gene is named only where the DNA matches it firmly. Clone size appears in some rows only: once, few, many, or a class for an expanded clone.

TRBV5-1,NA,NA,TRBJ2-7,CASSLYGSSSYEQYF,TGCGCCAGCAGCTTGTACGGATCAAGCTCCTACGAGCAGTACTTC
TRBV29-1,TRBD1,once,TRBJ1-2,CSVETGINGYTF,TGCAGCGTGGAGACAGGGATCAATGGCTACACCTTC
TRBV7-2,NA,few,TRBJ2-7,CASSSGWGANYEQYF,TGTGCCAGCAGCTCGGGTTGGGGTGCGAACTACGAGCAGTACTTC
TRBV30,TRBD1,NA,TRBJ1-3,CAWSGGTGGYTIYF,TGTGCCTGGAGTGGGGGCACAGGGGGATACACCATATATTTT
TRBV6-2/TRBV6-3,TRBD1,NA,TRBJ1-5,CATAKDRVTPQHF,TGTGCCACTGCGAAGGACAGGGTTACACCCCAGCATTTT
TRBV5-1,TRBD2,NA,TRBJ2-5,CASSSGTILETQYF,TGCGCCAGCAGCTCTGGGACTATCTTAGAGACCCAGTACTTC
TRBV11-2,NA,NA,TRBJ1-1,CASSLVGALMNTEAFF,TGTGCCAGCAGCTTGGTAGGGGCCCTCATGAACACTGAAGCTTTCTTT
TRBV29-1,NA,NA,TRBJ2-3,CSASPTDTQYF,TGCAGCGCCAGCCCAACAGATACGCAGTATTTT
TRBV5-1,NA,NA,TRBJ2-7,CASSLDHEQYF,TGCGCCAGCAGCTTGGATCACGAGCAGTACTTC
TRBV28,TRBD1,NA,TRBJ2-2,CATRTGGKGELFF,TGTGCCACCCGGACAGGGGGCAAAGGGGAGCTGTTTTTT
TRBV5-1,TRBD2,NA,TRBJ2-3,CATSPARGGITDTQYF,TGCGCCACCTCTCCTGCTAGGGGAGGGATCACAGATACGCAGTATTTT
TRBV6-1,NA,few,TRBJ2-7,CASFEGSSYEQYF,TGTGCCAGCTTCGAGGGGAGCTCCTACGAGCAGTACTTC
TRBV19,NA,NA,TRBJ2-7,CASSPQGLTQYEQYF,TGTGCCAGCTCCCCCCAAGGACTTACTCAGTACGAGCAGTACTTC
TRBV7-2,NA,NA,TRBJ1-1,CASSSNLLGASEAFF,TGTGCCAGCAGCTCCAATTTACTCGGGGCCTCTGAAGCTTTCTTT
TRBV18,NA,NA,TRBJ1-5,CASSLGRGTNQPQHF,TGTGCCAGCTCACTAGGAAGGGGGACCAATCAGCCCCAGCATTTT
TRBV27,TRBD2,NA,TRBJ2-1,CASSSRGDYYNEQFF,TGTGCCAGCAGTTCCCGGGGGGATTACTACAATGAGCAGTTCTTC
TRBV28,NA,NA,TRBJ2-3,CASRRTGTDTQYF,TGTGCCAGCAGGAGGACAGGCACAGATACGCAGTATTTT
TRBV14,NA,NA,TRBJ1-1,CASSPIFGPTTEAFF,TGTGCCAGCAGCCCGATTTTTGGGCCTACCACTGAAGCTTTCTTT
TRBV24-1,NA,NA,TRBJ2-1,CATSGKGDEQFF,TGTGCCACCAGTGGGAAGGGCGATGAGCAGTTCTTC
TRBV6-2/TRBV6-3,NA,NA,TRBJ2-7,CASNHRTAYEQYF,TGTGCCAGCAACCATAGGACAGCCTACGAGCAGTACTTC
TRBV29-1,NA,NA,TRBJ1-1,CSVESGDTEAFF,TGCAGCGTTGAATCAGGGGACACTGAAGCTTTCTTT
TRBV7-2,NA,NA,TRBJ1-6,CASSLGSVSGNSPLHF,TGTGCCAGCAGCTTAGGTTCGGTGTCAGGGAATTCACCCCTCCACTTT
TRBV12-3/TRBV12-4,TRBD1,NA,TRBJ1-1,CASSSVKAGGTEAFF,TGTGCCAGCAGTTCTGTGAAGGCAGGGGGTACTGAAGCTTTCTTT
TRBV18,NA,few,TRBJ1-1,CASSPLGANTEAFF,TGTGCCAGCTCACCTTTGGGGGCGAACACTGAAGCTTTCTTT
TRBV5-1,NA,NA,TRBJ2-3,CASSMLGSGTTTDTQYF,TGCGCCAGCAGCATGTTGGGGTCCGGCACGACCACAGATACGCAGTATTTT
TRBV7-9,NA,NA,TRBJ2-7,CASSFPGESYEQYF,TGTGCCAGCAGCTTCCCGGGGGAATCCTACGAGCAGTACTTC
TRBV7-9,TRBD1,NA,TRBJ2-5,CASSRTGQGETQYF,TGTGCCAGCAGCCGAACGGGACAGGGTGAGACCCAGTACTTC
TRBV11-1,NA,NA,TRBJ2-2,CASSPLGGVGELFF,TGTGCCAGCAGCCCTCTAGGTGGCGTCGGGGAGCTGTTTTTT
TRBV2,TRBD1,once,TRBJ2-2,CASGGQGIGELFF,TGTGCCAGCGGAGGACAGGGAATCGGGGAGCTGTTTTTT
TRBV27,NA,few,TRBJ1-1,CATSRLGQGYTEAFF,TGTGCCACCTCCCGGTTGGGCCAGGGTTACACTGAAGCTTTCTTT
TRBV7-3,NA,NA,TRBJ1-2,CASRKGDGTYGYTF,TGTGCCAGCAGAAAAGGAGACGGAACCTATGGCTACACCTTC
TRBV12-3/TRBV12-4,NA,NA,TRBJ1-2,CASSPRITGYTF,TGTGCCAGCAGTCCACGGATTACTGGCTACACCTTC
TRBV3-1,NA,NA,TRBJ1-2,CASSQDRAFNYGYTF,TGTGCCAGCAGCCAAGACAGGGCATTCAACTATGGCTACACCTTC
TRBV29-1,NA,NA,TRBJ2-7,CSVEGVNMAANEQYF,TGCAGCGTTGAGGGGGTCAATATGGCAGCGAACGAGCAGTATTTC
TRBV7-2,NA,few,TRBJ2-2,CASSLYTGELFF,TGTGCCAGCAGCTTGTACACCGGGGAGCTGTTTTTT
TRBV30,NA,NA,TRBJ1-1,CAWIGGLIKNTEAFF,TGTGCCTGGATAGGTGGGTTGATTAAGAACACTGAAGCTTTCTTT
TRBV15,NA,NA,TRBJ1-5,CATSRSGQPQHF,TGTGCCACCAGCAGATCGGGGCAGCCCCAGCATTTT
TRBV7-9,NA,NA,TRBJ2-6,CASSSKQSGANVLTF,TGTGCCAGCAGCTCCAAACAGTCTGGGGCCAACGTCCTGACTTTC
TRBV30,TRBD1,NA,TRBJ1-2,CASDRAGYGYTF,TGTGCCAGTGACAGGGCAGGCTATGGCTACACCTTC
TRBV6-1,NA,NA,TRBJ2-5,CASSQTQGGKETQYF,TGTGCCAGCAGTCAAACCCAGGGGGGGAAAGAGACCCAGTACTTC
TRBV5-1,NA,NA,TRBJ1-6,CASSVGHKDSPLHF,TGCGCCAGCAGCGTCGGACATAAGGACTCACCCCTCCACTTT
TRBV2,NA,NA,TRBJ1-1,CASSEPVVEAFF,TGTGCCAGCAGTGAACCGGTTGTTGAAGCTTTCTTT
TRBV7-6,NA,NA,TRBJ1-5,CASSLGGMEPQHF,TGTGCCAGCAGCTTAGGGGGGATGGAGCCCCAGCATTTT
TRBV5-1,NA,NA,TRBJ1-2,CASSGDVFGGYTF,TGCGCCAGCAGCGGTGACGTTTTTGGTGGCTACACCTTC
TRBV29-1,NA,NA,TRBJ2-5,CSHRRGQETQYF,TGCAGCCACCGGAGGGGGCAAGAGACCCAGTACTTC
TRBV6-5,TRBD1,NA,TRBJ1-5,CASSYSAGGQPQHF,TGTGCCAGCAGTTACTCGGCAGGGGGGCAGCCCCAGCATTTT
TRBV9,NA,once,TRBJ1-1,CASSVESSNTEAFF,TGTGCCAGCAGCGTAGAATCCTCGAACACTGAAGCTTTCTTT
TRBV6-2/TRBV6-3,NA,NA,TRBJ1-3,CASGSGTTIYF,TGTGCCAGCGGGTCGGGGACCACCATATATTTT
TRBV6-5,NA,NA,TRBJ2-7,CASSYPLGVQYF,TGTGCCAGCAGTTACCCCCTCGGGGTTCAGTACTTC
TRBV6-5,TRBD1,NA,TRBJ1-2,CASSPRGVGYTF,TGTGCCAGCAGTCCCAGGGGGGTAGGCTACACCTTC
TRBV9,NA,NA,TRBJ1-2,CASSVSTGNYGYTF,TGTGCCAGCAGCGTATCCACAGGGAACTATGGCTACACCTTC
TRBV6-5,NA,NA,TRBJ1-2,CASSYSRQADSYGYTF,TGTGCCAGCAGTTACTCTCGACAGGCGGACTCCTATGGCTACACCTTC
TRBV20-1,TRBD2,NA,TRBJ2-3,CSARDYTLAGIDTQYF,TGCAGTGCTAGAGATTATACCCTAGCGGGGATAGATACGCAGTATTTT